Following are 6 T cell receptor beta chains from one sample sequenced in a study of blood T cell repertoires in COVID-19. Data came from immunoSEQ multiplex PCR; TCRdb stores just in-frame clones and leaves some out. The sample has 12,000 to 15,000 clones; approximately 88% are singletons. Sequenced input: peripheral blood. Receptors originate from a human donor in a cohort sampled during active COVID-19.

The chain links TRBV5-1 to TRBJ2-7; TRBD2 matches 7 bases. CDR3 length equals 15 residues. V dropped 2 bases and J dropped 4; count of bases not matched to a gene: 9. Germline V lookup: CDR1 SGHRS, CDR2 YFSETQ. The CDR3 DNA follows: TGCGCCAGCAGCTTCGAGGGAGGGTATATTTACGAGCAGTACTTC. Amino acid sequence: CASSFEGGYIYEQYF.

The rearrangement joins TRBV19 to TRBJ1-1; D remains unclear. Germline V gene lookup returns CDR1 LNHDA and CDR2 SQIVND (reference sequence). The V and J ends lost 3 bases and 0 bases respectively, with 8 bases between them. The CDR3 sequence is 14 residues long. In DNA, the CDR3 is TGTGCCAGTAGTATTGGCCAGGTGAACACTGAAGCTTTCTTT. Translated, it gives CASSIGQVNTEAFF. Supplemented by reference TRBV19 and TRBJ1-1, the full variable domain reads DGGITQSPKYLFRKEGQNVTLSCEQNLNHDAMYWYRQDPGQGLRLIYYSQIVNDFQKGDIAEGYSVSREKKESFPLTVTSAQKNPTAFYLCASSIGQVNTEAFFGQGTRLTVV.

The gene calls are TRBV14 and TRBJ2-3; the match to TRBD2 covers 7 bases. This CDR3 contains 16 residues. Germline loops: CDR1 SGHDN, CDR2 FVKESK. Trimming cost V 1 base and J 1 base; bases outside gene matches: 5. CDR3 nucleotides: TGTGCCAGCAGCCAAGCGAGAACTAGCGGCACAGATACGCAGTATTTT. The encoded protein is CASSQARTSGTDTQYF.

The chain carries TRBV5-8 and TRBJ2-1, with a possible D match to TRBD2 (5 bases). The germline V gene has CDR1 SGHTS and CDR2 YDEGEE. This CDR3 is built from 14 residues. Trimming stripped 3 bases from V and 5 bases from J, with 12 bases between. The CDR3 loop reads CASSWAGSNNEQFF. DNA of the CDR3: TGTGCCAGCAGCTGGGCGGGTTCAAACAATGAGCAGTTCTTC.

CDR3 protein: CASSLVNNEQFF. CDR3 coding DNA: TGCGCCAGCAGCTTGGTTAACAATGAGCAGTTCTTC. The chain combines TRBV5-1 with TRBJ2-1; D call uncertain. The V gene's germline CDR1 is SGHRS and CDR2 YFSETQ. The germline V and J ends were trimmed by 0 bases and 5 bases, with 3 bases remaining between them. This CDR3 region has 12 residues.

This sequence joins TRBV5-5 and TRBJ2-3; D possibly corresponds to TRBD2 (7 bases). The CDR3 loop spans 16 amino acids. The germline CDR1 and CDR2 sequences are SGHKS and YYEKEE (reference sequence). V gave up 4 bases and J gave up 3 bases, with 18 bases separating them. The CDR3 protein is CASSRGAGRPTDTQYF. The CDR3 bases are TGTGCCAGCAGCCGGGGGGCCGGGAGGCCAACAGATACGCAGTATTTT.